These T cell receptor beta chains were read from a single sample in a study of blood T cell repertoires in COVID-19. TCRdb's table, derived via immunoSEQ multiplex PCR, lists solely in-frame clones and lacks some. Of approximately 310,000 clones in the sample, around 90% were seen once. Sequencing was done on a sample of PBMCs or T cells enriched from blood (not recorded which). Receptors originate from a man aged 60 to 69 who had recovered from COVID-19. The CDR3 runs from the conserved cysteine through the conserved F or W. Fields, in order: J gene, V gene, CDR3 protein.

>TRBJ2-7|TRBV4-1
CASSHMEGDSYEQYF
>TRBJ2-5|TRBV9
CASSARTTGGETQYF
>TRBJ2-1|TRBV6-5
CASTDPGGEQFF
>TRBJ1-4|TRBV18
CASSPRTGQFATNEKLFF
>TRBJ2-1|TRBV4-1
CASSQESRAGREQFF
>TRBJ2-7|TRBV6-5
CASSTLDTTPYEQYF
>TRBJ2-5|TRBV6-5
CASSYTPGTGQETQYF
>TRBJ1-5|TRBV27
CASSRLPGGNQPQHF
>TRBJ2-1|TRBV7-3
CASSFLLSGYNEQFF
>TRBJ1-3|TRBV6-5
CASSLNGGSGNTIYF
>TRBJ1-1|TRBV11-3
CASSRDRGEAFF
>TRBJ2-5|TRBV9
CASSVADREVETQYF
>TRBJ1-5|TRBV6-2/TRBV6-3
CASSYLGQGSEPQHF
>TRBJ2-5|TRBV3-1/TRBV3-2
CASSQGWLAGYQETQYF
>TRBJ2-2|TRBV4-1
CASSPLKTGYTGELFF
>TRBJ2-7|TRBV7-2
CASSLVRGLGEQYF
>TRBJ2-7|TRBV28
CATLLGTDYEQYF
>TRBJ1-2|TRBV28
CASWEENYGYTF
>TRBJ2-7|TRBV6-6
CASSLTAGVTEQYF
>TRBJ2-7|TRBV7-3
CASSLRASYEQYF